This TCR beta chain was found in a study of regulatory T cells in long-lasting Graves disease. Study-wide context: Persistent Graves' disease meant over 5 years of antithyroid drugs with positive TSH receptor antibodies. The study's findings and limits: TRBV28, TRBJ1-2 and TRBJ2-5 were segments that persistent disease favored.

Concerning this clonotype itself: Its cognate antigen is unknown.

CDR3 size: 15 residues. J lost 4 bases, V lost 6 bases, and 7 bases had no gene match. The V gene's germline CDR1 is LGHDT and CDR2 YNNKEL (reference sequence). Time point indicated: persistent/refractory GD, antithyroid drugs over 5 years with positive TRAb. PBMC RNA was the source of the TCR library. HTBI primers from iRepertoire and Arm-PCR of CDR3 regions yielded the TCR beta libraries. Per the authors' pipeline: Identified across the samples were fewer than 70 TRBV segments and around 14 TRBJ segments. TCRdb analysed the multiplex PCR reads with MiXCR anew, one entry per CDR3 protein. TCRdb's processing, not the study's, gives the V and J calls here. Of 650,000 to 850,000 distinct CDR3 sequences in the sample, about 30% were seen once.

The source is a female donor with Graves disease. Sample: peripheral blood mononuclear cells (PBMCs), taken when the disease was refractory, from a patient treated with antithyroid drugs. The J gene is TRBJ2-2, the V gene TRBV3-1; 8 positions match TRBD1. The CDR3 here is CASRDAGGTTGELFF. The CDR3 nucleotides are TGTGCCAGCAGAGACGCAGGGGGCACCACCGGGGAGCTGTTTTTT. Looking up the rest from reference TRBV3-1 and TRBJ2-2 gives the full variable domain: DTAVSQTPKYLVTQMGNDKSIKCEQNLGHDTMYWYKQDSKKFLKIMFSYNNKELIINETVPNRFSPKSPDKAHLNLHINSLELGDSAVYFCASRDAGGTTGELFFGEGSRLTVL.